The text below deals with one TCR beta chain. What it recognizes is unknown. Findings of the study overall: Tumor-infiltrating Treg TCR alpha and beta sequences overlapped most with tumor naive CD4+ T cells, then blood naive.

This CDR3 contains 16 residues. Trimming stripped 0 bases from V and 6 bases from J, with 16 bases between. Germline loops: CDR1 SGHRS, CDR2 YFSETQ. Constant-region reverse primers amplified full-length variable regions, followed by semi-nested Nested Universal Primer A PCR. TCRdb analysed the 5' RACE reads with MiXCR anew, one entry per CDR3 protein. The sample lists fewer than 8,500 distinct CDR3 sequences, approximately 67% occurring once. Purified naive CD4+ T cells were depleted of CD25+ Tregs. Input material: tumor-infiltrating naive CD4+ T cells sorted from the breast tumor. The subset here: naive CD4+ T cells, CD4+CD45RA+CD25-. This clonotype was sampled from a female donor with breast cancer. This chain uses TRBV5-1 with TRBJ2-1, with D unresolved. CDR3 residues: CASSLAGLRGANEQFF. The CDR3 DNA sequence: TGCGCCAGCAGCTTGGCCGGCTTGCGAGGAGCCAATGAGCAGTTCTTC.